Listed below are T cell receptor beta chains from one sample, sequenced in a study of cytomegalovirus exposure and HLA in healthy donors. Repertoires were generated with immunoSEQ multiplex PCR, while TCRdb's copy carries only in-frame clones and drops some. The data contain 130,000 to 150,000 clones, 70% to 90% of them singletons. Sequenced material: PBMCs. Receptors originate from a woman in her twenties or thirties in good health and CMV-seronegative. Each CDR3 is given without its conserved first and last residue. Fields, in order: D gene, V gene, J gene, CDR3 protein. D genes are given only for firm matches.

NA,TRBV4-1,TRBJ2-5,ASSRDRVGETQY
TRBD1,TRBV27,TRBJ1-2,ASSRRQGAWGYT
NA,TRBV2,TRBJ1-1,ASSRTGNTEAF
TRBD1,TRBV6-5,TRBJ1-5,ASRGTGPNQPQH
NA,TRBV6-5,TRBJ2-7,ASSDRWWKDEQY
NA,TRBV5-1,TRBJ1-2,ASRQDTNYGYT
TRBD1,TRBV7-9,TRBJ1-2,ASSLKGTGPYGYT
TRBD1,TRBV7-2,TRBJ2-7,ASSTRDRGLEQY
NA,TRBV9,TRBJ2-3,ASSLGGNTDTQY
NA,TRBV27,TRBJ1-6,ASSYRASYNSPLH
NA,TRBV19,TRBJ1-1,ASSIRGPGNTEAF
NA,TRBV7-2,TRBJ1-2,ASSLGRGALYGYT
NA,TRBV4-1,TRBJ1-5,ASSQVARGGQPQH
TRBD1,TRBV6-5,TRBJ2-5,ASRTGGQETQY
NA,TRBV18,TRBJ1-6,ASSSTGYNSPLH
TRBD2,TRBV15,TRBJ2-5,ATSTGLVKETQY
TRBD1,TRBV9,TRBJ1-5,ASSAKGAGQPQH
TRBD1,TRBV9,TRBJ1-2,ASSVGDRGIYGYT
NA,TRBV18,TRBJ1-1,ASSPPSGYEAF
NA,TRBV5-1,TRBJ1-1,ASSSGVVTEAF
NA,TRBV7-6,TRBJ1-3,ASSPRGAGPSGNTIY
NA,TRBV5-4,TRBJ2-5,ASSSVGWETQY
TRBD2,TRBV7-7,TRBJ2-5,ASSPRGGLIETQY
NA,TRBV5-1,TRBJ2-3,ASSLIPTDTQY
TRBD1,TRBV6-6,TRBJ1-2,ASSPPDRGPYGYT
TRBD1,TRBV7-2,TRBJ2-7,ASSLVGGRTPYEQY
NA,TRBV19,TRBJ1-2,ASSQGVGVNYGYT
NA,TRBV5-4,TRBJ1-2,ASSPQANYGYT
TRBD1,TRBV27,TRBJ2-7,ASSRQGSYEQY
TRBD1,TRBV18,TRBJ2-2,ASSYLQGRTGELF
TRBD1,TRBV11-2,TRBJ1-2,ASSLGGQGPYGYT